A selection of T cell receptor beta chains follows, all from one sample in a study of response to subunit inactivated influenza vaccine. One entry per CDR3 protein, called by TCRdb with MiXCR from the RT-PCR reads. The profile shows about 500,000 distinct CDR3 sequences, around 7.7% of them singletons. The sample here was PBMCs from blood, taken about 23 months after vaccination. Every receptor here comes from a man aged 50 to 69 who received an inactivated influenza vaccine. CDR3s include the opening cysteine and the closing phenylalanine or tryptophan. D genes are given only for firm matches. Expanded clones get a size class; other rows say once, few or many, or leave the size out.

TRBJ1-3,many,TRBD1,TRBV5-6,CASSPTGAVGGNTIYF,TGTGCCAGCAGCCCGACAGGGGCCGTCGGTGGAAACACCATATATTTT
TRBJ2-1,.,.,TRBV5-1,CASSLVADRTRPNEQFF,TGCGCCAGCAGCTTGGTTGCCGACAGGACCCGGCCCAATGAGCAGTTCTTC
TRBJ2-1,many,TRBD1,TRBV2,CASSVTGDEQFF,TGTGCCAGCAGCGTTACAGGGGATGAGCAGTTCTTC
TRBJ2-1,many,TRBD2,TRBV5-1,CASSLIAGGPQQGQFF,TGCGCCAGCAGCTTGATAGCGGGAGGGCCGCAGCAAGGGCAGTTCTTC
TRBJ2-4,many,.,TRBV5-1,CASKGGGNIQYF,TGCGCCAGCAAGGGGGGAGGCAACATTCAGTACTTC
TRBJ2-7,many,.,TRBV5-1,CASSFTKDEQYF,TGCGCCAGCAGCTTCACCAAGGACGAGCAGTACTTC
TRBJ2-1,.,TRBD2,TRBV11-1,CASSPYVAGEGNEQFF,TGTGCCAGCAGCCCATACGTAGCGGGAGAGGGCAATGAGCAGTTCTTC
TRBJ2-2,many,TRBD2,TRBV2,CASSETSGRTGELFF,TGTGCCAGCAGTGAGACTAGCGGGAGGACCGGGGAGCTGTTTTTT
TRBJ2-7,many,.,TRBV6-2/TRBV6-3,CASTGNSPTSYEQYF,TGTGCCAGCACCGGAAACTCGCCAACCTCCTACGAGCAGTACTTC
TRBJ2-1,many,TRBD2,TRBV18,CASSDFTGGNEQFF,TGTGCCAGCTCAGACTTTACCGGGGGGAATGAGCAGTTCTTC
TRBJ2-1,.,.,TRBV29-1,CSAAEREQFF,TGCAGCGCCGCCGAGCGGGAGCAGTTCTTC
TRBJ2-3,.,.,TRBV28,CASSPSGRIYTQYF,TGTGCCAGCAGCCCCAGTGGGAGGATCTATACGCAGTATTTT
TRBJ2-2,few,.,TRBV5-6,CASSLVADTGELFF,TGTGCCAGCAGCTTGGTGGCGGACACCGGGGAGCTGTTTTTT
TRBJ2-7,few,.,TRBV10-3,CATCPLMGQSYEQYF,TGTGCCACATGCCCTCTTATGGGACAATCATACGAGCAGTACTTC
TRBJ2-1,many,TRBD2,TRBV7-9,CASSQLAGGPYNEQFF,TGTGCCAGCAGCCAACTAGCGGGAGGACCATACAATGAGCAGTTCTTC
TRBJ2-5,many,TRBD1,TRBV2,CASLRTGVQETQYF,TGTGCCAGCCTCAGGACAGGGGTCCAAGAGACCCAGTACTTC
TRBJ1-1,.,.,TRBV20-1,CSASFGQGRTEAFF,TGCAGTGCTAGTTTCGGGCAGGGGAGAACTGAAGCTTTCTTT
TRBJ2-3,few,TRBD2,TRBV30,CAWSVAGTSGRAVTDTQYF,TGTGCCTGGAGTGTAGCCGGGACTAGCGGGAGGGCCGTCACAGATACGCAGTATTTT
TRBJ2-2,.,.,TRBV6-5,CASSTPLALELFF,TGTGCCAGCAGTACTCCTTTGGCGTTGGAGCTGTTTTTT
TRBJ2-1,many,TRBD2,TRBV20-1,CSAPSRSGRFGNEQFF,TGCAGTGCTCCCTCACGTAGCGGGAGGTTCGGGAATGAGCAGTTCTTC
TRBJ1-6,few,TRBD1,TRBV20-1,CSAGQPNSPLHF,TGCAGTGCGGGACAGCCAAATTCACCCCTCCACTTT
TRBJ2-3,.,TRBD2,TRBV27,CASSLSTSGGPTDTQYF,TGTGCCAGCAGTTTATCGACTAGCGGGGGTCCCACAGATACGCAGTATTTT
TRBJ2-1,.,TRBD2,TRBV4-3,CASSQEYSGRYNEQFF,TGCGCCAGCAGCCAGGAATATAGCGGGAGGTACAATGAGCAGTTCTTC
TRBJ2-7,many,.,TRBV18,CASSPFGDYEQYF,TGTGCCAGCTCACCATTTGGGGACTACGAGCAGTACTTC
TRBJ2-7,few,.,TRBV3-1,CASSQEVPWEAAYEQYF,TGTGCCAGCAGCCAAGAAGTCCCGTGGGAGGCGGCTTACGAGCAGTACTTC
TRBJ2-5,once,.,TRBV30,CAWSVRRGTQETQYF,TGTGCCTGGAGTGTACGGCGGGGCACCCAAGAGACCCAGTACTTC
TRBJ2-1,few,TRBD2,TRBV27,CASSLVAGWNNEQFF,TGTGCCAGCAGTTTAGTAGCGGGGTGGAACAATGAGCAGTTCTTC
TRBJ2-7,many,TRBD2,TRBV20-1,CSAGPGLAQYEQYF,TGCAGTGCTGGGCCGGGACTAGCGCAATACGAGCAGTACTTC
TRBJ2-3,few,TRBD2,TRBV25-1,CASSDLAESTDTQYF,TGTGCCAGCAGTGACCTAGCGGAAAGCACAGATACGCAGTATTTT